Sequencing of this T cell receptor beta chain was carried out in a study of beta chain features in type 1 diabetes listed by TCRdb under 2018. About the study as a whole: No differences in mean age, gender distribution, total cell number or subset yield were found between patients and healthy donors. Across all samples, fewer than 110,000,000 sorted cells were examined, and cell number per subset correlated strongly with RNA yield. In the study, recently diagnosed type 1 diabetes patients and matched healthy donors were compared on the TCRB repertoires of their sorted circulating CD4+ T cell subsets. Whereas all 30 or so donors provided naive and central memory subsets, regulatory and stem cell-like memory subsets were isolated from just 8 patients and roughly 8 healthy donors.

The entire amount of isolated RNA was reverse transcribed using the High Capacity cDNA Reverse Transcription Kit, so the sequenced TCRB transcripts were expressed ones. Deep immunoSEQ sequencing was performed on naive, central memory and regulatory T cell samples, with an average of approximately 4 million total reads per sample. After sorted cells were lysed in RLT buffer, RNA was extracted with DNase-treated RNeasy Micro or Mini kits, with the choice depending on cell number. Each cell subset was processed on its own to prevent cross-contamination, while patient and healthy donor samples were processed together. Using the immunoSEQ multiplex PCR, TCRB sequences were amplified from cDNA into 87-bp fragments spanning the CDR3 region. Sequencing of the amplicons was performed on the Illumina HiSeq platform. On the authors' methods: Synthetic template baselines were used to correct PCR bias computationally, reads within Hamming distance 2 were collapsed, and singletons that could not be merged were discarded. By aligning reads against IMGT, V, D and J genes, CDR3 length, and insertions or deletions at six rearrangement sites were assigned. Within each subset, clonotype counts were normalized to sorted cell number, and only after that were true diversity and Gini coefficients computed with the tcR R package. Repertoire sharing was quantified using the overlap coefficient calculated on TCRB nucleotide sequences. Out-of-frame TCRB sequences from naive cells were analyzed to stand in for the pre-selection repertoire. As stored in TCRdb, this immuneACCESS dataset retains in-frame rearrangements with V and J assigned. A fraction of the clones does not appear; measured against another copy, unresolved V genes explain less than half of the discrepancy, and the remainder lacks a known reason. V and J calls and clone size come straight from that table; D and trimming were deduced from the DNA. Counted in this sample were under 850,000 clones; over 10% of them appeared once. Less than 0.025% of the sample rests with the top ten.

The CDR3 runs 11 residues from the cysteine to the phenylalanine. Only CDR3 DNA remains: 33 bases, in frame from the first base. CDR1 SGHRS and CDR2 YFSETQ are derived from the germline V gene. General study outcomes and caveats: HLA sub-analyses involved small numbers of individuals, so any influence of HLA type on TCRB rearrangement remained unresolved. Patients with type 1 diabetes made fewer insertions and deleted more nucleotides at VDJ recombination sites, implying thymic rearrangement abnormalities. PCR may preferentially amplify shorter templates, but because patient and control samples were amplified and corrected together, any resulting skew would affect both groups equally. In all four CD4+ subsets, TCRB CDR3 length was moderately but significantly shorter in type 1 diabetes patients. Naive, central memory and regulatory TCRB repertoires appeared to be more alike among patients than among healthy donors. Because cDNA was sequenced instead of genomic DNA, activated cells with high expression could be over-represented, although the groups did not differ in activation or CD3 levels.

This clone has more than one count but fewer than ten. The antigen it recognizes is unknown. This may be a read error: a much more frequent sequence differs by one nucleotide. From each donor, a single peripheral blood sample of around 120 mL on average was drawn into heparinised tubes. A BD FACSAria II and a panel including CD45RO, CCR7, CD25, CD127, CD95 and CD27 were used to sort naive, central memory, regulatory and stem cell-like memory CD4+ T cells. Purity was above 95% for every sorted population. PBMCs were isolated immediately by Lymphoprep density gradient centrifugation and stained directly without culture. To minimize batch effects, samples were stained and sorted in pairs, one healthy donor with one patient per experiment.

The receptor's source is a young man with type 1 diabetes. In this chain, TRBV5-1 is recombined with TRBJ2-5; no D gene call is confident. The assigned J gene may be wrong: the sequence end matches TRBJ2-7 better. The sequenced sample consisted of naive CD4+ T cells from blood. This specimen's cell subset or site label, interpreted: true naive CD4+ T cells. The CDR3 region: CASSSSYEQYF. At the DNA level, the sequence is TGCGCCAGCAGCTCCTCCTACGAGCAGTACTTC.